This TCR beta chain was found in a study of vaccination and CD4 T cells after COVID-19. The wider study: Convalescents were six males and four females, two of them Hispanic. Researchers treated cells with overlapping spike peptides taken from SARS-CoV-2, HCoV-NL63, HCoV-OC43 and HCoV-229E.

At the Johns Hopkins FTIC core, DNA taken from cultured CD4+ T cells was sequenced by way of the Oncomine TCR Beta short-read assay. It was cultured CD4+ T cells from which genomic DNA was extracted. MiXCR, applied by TCRdb to the PCR reads, yields one record per CDR3 protein. The table includes approximately 9,700 distinct CDR3 sequences, 25% to 35% detected once. Specified treatment: approximately nine-day PBMC culture with coronavirus spike peptide pools or control peptides (ViraFEST assay). From the unexposed donor, CD4+ T cells were collected ahead of the COVID-19 pandemic (2011-2018). The culture of some 2.1 million PBMCs per well included 8 to 10 IU/ml IL-2 and roughly 10 ug/ml peptide pools. A note on this clonotype: What it binds is not known.

The CDR3 totals 16 residues. V lost 6 bases to trimming and J lost 0 bases; unmatched junction nucleotides: 9. Germline V gene lookup returns CDR1 MNHNS and CDR2 SASEGT. The specimen sequenced was CD4+ T cells from blood, cultured in vitro. This clonotype was obtained from a human donor in good health. This rearrangement joins TRBV6-1 to TRBJ2-7; TRBD2 agrees at 9 bases. CDR3 nucleotides: TGTGCCAGCAGAAAGGAAAGACTAGCGGACTCCTACGAGCAGTACTTC. Its protein is CASRKERLADSYEQYF.